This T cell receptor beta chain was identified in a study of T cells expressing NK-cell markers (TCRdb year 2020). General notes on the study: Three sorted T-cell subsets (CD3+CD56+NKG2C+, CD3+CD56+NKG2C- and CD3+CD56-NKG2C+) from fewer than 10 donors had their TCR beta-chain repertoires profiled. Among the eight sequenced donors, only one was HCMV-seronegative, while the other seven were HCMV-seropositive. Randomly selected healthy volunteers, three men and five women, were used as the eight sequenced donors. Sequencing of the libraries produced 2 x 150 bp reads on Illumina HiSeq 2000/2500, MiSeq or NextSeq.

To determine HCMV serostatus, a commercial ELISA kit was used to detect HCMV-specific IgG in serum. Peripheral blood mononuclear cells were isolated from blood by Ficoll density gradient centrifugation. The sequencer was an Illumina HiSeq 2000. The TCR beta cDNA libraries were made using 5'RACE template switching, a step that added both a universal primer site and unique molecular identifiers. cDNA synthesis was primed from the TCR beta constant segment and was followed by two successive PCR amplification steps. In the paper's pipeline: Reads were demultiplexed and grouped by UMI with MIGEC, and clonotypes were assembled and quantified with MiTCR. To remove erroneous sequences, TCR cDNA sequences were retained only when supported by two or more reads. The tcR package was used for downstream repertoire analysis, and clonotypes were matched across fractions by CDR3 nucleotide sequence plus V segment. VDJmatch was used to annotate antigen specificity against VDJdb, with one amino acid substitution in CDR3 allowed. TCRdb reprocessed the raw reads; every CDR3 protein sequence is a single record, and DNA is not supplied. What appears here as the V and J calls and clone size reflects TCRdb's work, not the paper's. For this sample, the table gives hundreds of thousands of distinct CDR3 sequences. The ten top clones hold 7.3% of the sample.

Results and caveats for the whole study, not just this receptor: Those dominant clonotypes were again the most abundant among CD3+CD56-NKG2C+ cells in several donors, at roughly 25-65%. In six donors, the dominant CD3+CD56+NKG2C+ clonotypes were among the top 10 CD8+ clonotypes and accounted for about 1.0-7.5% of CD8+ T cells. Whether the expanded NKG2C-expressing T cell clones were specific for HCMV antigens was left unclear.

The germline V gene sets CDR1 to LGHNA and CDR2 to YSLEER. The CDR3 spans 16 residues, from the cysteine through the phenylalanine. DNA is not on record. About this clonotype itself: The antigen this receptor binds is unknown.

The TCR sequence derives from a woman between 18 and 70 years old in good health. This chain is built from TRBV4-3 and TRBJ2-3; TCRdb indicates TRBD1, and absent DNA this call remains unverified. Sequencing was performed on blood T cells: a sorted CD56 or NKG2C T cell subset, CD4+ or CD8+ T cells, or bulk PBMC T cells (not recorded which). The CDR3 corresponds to CASSLRDRSFTDTQYF.